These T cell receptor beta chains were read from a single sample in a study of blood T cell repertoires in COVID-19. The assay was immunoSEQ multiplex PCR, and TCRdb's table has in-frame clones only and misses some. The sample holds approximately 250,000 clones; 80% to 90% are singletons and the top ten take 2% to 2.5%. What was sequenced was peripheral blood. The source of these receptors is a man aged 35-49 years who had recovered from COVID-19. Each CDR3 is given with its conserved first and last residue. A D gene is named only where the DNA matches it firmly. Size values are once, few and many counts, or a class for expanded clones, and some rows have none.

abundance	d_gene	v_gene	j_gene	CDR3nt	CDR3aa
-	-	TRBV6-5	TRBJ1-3	TGTGCCAGCAGTCCCAGGGGTTTGGGTGGAAACACCATATATTTT	CASSPRGLGGNTIYF
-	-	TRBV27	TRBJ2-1	TGTGCCAGCAGTTTCAGGGATCTCTACAATGAGCAGTTCTTC	CASSFRDLYNEQFF
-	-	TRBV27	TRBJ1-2	TGTGCCAGCAGCCGGACGGGGGGCAACGGTGGCTACACCTTC	CASSRTGGNGGYTF
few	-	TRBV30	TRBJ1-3	TGTGCCTGGAACCGGGGAGCTGGAAACACCATATATTTT	CAWNRGAGNTIYF
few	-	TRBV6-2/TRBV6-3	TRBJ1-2	TGTGCCAGCAGTTACTCCCAAAGCGCCTGGCGTCAAGGCTACACCTTC	CASSYSQSAWRQGYTF
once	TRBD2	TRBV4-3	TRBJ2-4	TGCGCCAGCAGCCAAGATCAGCGGGAGGTTGCTCGAGAAAACATTCAGTACTTC	CASSQDQREVARENIQYF
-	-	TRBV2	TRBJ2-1	TGTGCCAGCAGCTCCTCCAAGGACAGTTACAATGAGCAGTTCTTC	CASSSSKDSYNEQFF
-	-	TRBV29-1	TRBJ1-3	TGCAGCGTTGAGAAACCAGGGCTCTCTGGAAACACCATATATTTT	CSVEKPGLSGNTIYF
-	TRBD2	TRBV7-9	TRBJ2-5	TGTGCCAGCAGCTCGTTACTAGCGGGAGGTGGGGAGACCCAGTACTTC	CASSSLLAGGGETQYF
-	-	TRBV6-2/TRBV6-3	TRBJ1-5	TGTGCCAGCAGTCATGGCGGGTCCCAGCATTTT	CASSHGGSQHF
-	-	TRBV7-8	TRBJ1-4	TGTGCCAGCAGCTTAGCGCTGGGGAGTAATGAAAAACTGTTTTTT	CASSLALGSNEKLFF
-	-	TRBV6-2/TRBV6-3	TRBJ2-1	TGTGCCAGCAGTCGGTCACGGGAGCAGTTCTTC	CASSRSREQFF
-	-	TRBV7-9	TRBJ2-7	TGTGCCAGCAGCCCGTCGGGGTACGGGCGTACGACCTACGAGCAGTACTTC	CASSPSGYGRTTYEQYF
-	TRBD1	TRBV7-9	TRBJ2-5	TGTGCCAGCAGCTTAGCGAACAGGGGGCTACTCCAAGAGACCCAGTACTTC	CASSLANRGLLQETQYF
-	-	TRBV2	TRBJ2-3	TGTGCCAGCAGGGGAGGCGGAGCCACAGATACGCAGTATTTT	CASRGGGATDTQYF
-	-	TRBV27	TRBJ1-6	TGTGCCAGCAGCAGTTATAATTCACCCCTCCACTTT	CASSSYNSPLHF
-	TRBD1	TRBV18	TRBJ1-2	TGTGCCAGCTCACCGGGACAGGGCTCTAACTATGGCTACACCTTC	CASSPGQGSNYGYTF
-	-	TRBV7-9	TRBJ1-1	TGTGCCAGCAGCTTACGGGACGGGGGGAACACTGAAGCTTTCTTT	CASSLRDGGNTEAFF
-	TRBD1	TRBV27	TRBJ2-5	TGTGCCAGCAGTCTCCGATCCGGGACAGCCCAAGAGACCCAGTACTTC	CASSLRSGTAQETQYF
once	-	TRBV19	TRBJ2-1	TGTGCCAGTAGTATAGGGTTTCTTTCCCTACACAATGAGCAGTTCTTC	CASSIGFLSLHNEQFF
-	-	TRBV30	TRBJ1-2	TGTGCCTCCCACGGGGGGGACTTACTGGGCGGCTACACCTTC	CASHGGDLLGGYTF
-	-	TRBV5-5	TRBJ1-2	TGTGCCAGCAGCTTATACTGGCAAGGGAGTAACTATGGCTACACCTTC	CASSLYWQGSNYGYTF
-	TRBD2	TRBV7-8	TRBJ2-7	TGTGCCAGCAGCTTATTAGCGGGGGGAGCCTACGAGCAGTACTTC	CASSLLAGGAYEQYF
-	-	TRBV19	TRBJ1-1	TGTGCCAGTTCTGGACAAAGGAACACTGAAGCTTTCTTT	CASSGQRNTEAFF
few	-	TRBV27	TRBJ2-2	TGTGCCAGCAGTTTGGGGGGACCCGGGGAGCTGTTTTTT	CASSLGGPGELFF
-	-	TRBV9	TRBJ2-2	TGTGCCAGCAGCGTAACAGGTACCCCCGGGGAGCTGTTTTTT	CASSVTGTPGELFF
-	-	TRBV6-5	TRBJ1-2	TGTGCCAGCAGTAGGGGACAAAGTACTAACTATGGCTACACCTTC	CASSRGQSTNYGYTF
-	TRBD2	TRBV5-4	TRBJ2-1	TGTGCCAGCAGCTTGCCGGGACTAGCGGACAATGAGCAGTTCTTC	CASSLPGLADNEQFF
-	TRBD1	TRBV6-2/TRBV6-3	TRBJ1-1	TGTGCCAGCAGTTACTCCTTAACAGGGGGCTGGACTGAAGCTTTCTTT	CASSYSLTGGWTEAFF
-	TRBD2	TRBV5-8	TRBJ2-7	TGTGCCAGCAGCTTGAGACTAGCGGGAGTAGGTTACGAGCAGTACTTC	CASSLRLAGVGYEQYF
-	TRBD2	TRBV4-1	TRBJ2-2	TGCGCCAGCAGCCGCAGGAAACTAGCGGGCCTCACCGGGGAGCTGTTTTTT	CASSRRKLAGLTGELFF
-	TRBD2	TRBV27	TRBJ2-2	TGTGCCAGCAGTTTATCCGGGAGGGCCCCTCAACTTATACCGGGACGTACCGGGGAGCTGTTTTTT	CASSLSGRAPQLIPGRTGELFF
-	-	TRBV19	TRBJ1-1	TGTGCCAGTAGTATGGTCCACCTATTGCTCTTT	CASSMVHLLLF
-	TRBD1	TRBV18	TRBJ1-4	TGTGCCAGCTCACAAGACAGGGTGTCACAGGAAAAACTGTTTTTT	CASSQDRVSQEKLFF
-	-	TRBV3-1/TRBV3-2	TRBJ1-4	TGTGCCAGCAGCGGGCGGGACCCCGGGGCAAAACTGTTTTTT	CASSGRDPGAKLFF
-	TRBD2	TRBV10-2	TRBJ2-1	TGCGCCAGCCTCCGGGCTGCGGGAGGGCCCTCCTACAATGAGCAGTTCTTC	CASLRAAGGPSYNEQFF
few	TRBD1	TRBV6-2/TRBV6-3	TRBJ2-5	TGTGCCAGCAGTTACTACCCCGGGACAGAAGAGACCCAGTACTTC	CASSYYPGTEETQYF
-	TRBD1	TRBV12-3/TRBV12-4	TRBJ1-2	TGTGCCAGCAGTCCCGGGACAGGGGGTGGCTACACCTTC	CASSPGTGGGYTF
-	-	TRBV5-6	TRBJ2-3	TGTGCCAGCAGTCGTCCATTCGGGGGAGCCCAGGATACGCAGTATTTT	CASSRPFGGAQDTQYF
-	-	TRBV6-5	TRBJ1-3	TGTGCCAGCAGTCGGGAGTACCCCTACGGAAACACCATATATTTT	CASSREYPYGNTIYF
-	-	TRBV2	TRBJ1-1	TGTGCCAGCAGCCCGGGGGGGGCCCACACTGAAGCTTTCTTT	CASSPGGAHTEAFF